Here is one T cell receptor (beta chain) with its context. The target antigen is unknown. Trimming took 4 bases from V and 1 from J, leaving 3 bases between them. The CDR3 is made up of 12 amino acids. Germline-derived CDR1 and CDR2 are SGHNT and YYREEE (reference sequence). This entry belongs to a study of vaccination and CD4 T cells after COVID-19. Specified treatment: 10-day PBMC culture with coronavirus spike peptide pools or control peptides (ViraFEST assay). Healthy vaccine recipients tested negative for nucleocapsid antibodies before and after vaccination, so had no prior SARS-CoV-2 infection. Fresh IL-2 medium replaced half the culture medium on days 3 and 7. Sequence data for DNA of cultured CD4+ T cells were generated by the Oncomine TCR Beta short-read assay. TCRdb passed the PCR reads through MiXCR, listing each CDR3 protein once. This repertoire shows fewer than 20,000 distinct CDR3 sequences, 42% found once; its top ten account for about a quarter.

The chain recombines TRBV5-4 with TRBJ2-1; D is uncertain. This clonotype was obtained from a human donor who received a COVID-19 vaccine. Sequenced material: CD4+ T cells from blood, cultured in vitro, taken before SARS-CoV-2 vaccination. The CDR3 DNA is TGTGCCAGCAGCCGATCCTACAATGAGCAGTTCTTC. It is translated as CASSRSYNEQFF.